Listed here are 13 T cell receptor beta chains from one sample, sequenced in a study of tumor-infiltrating lymphocytes in localized non-small cell lung cancer. The method was immunoSEQ multiplex PCR; TCRdb's version includes in-frame clones alone and lacks a portion of them. The sample holds around 12,000 clones, 70% to 90% seen once. The source material was uninvolved lung tissue not adjacent to the tumor. All receptors come from a human donor with non-small cell lung cancer.

The chain recombines TRBV6-1 with TRBJ1-6; D is ambiguous. CDR1 is MNHNS and CDR2 is SASEGT in the germline V gene. The CDR3 runs 14 residues. Trimming cost V 3 bases and J 9 bases, with 12 bases left between them. The CDR3 reads CASSEGRDGSPLHF. The CDR3 region has the DNA TGTGCCAGCAGTGAGGGTAGGGATGGTTCACCCCTCCACTTT.

The V gene is TRBV7-9, the J gene TRBJ2-3; possible D gene TRBD2, 6 bases. The length of the CDR3 is 14 residues. The germline V and J ends were trimmed by 8 bases and 2 bases, with 14 bases remaining between them. The germline CDR1 and CDR2 sequences are SEHNR and FQNEAQ (reference sequence). The CDR3: CASSRAGTTDTQYF. Here the CDR3 DNA reads TGTGCCAGCTCCCGTGCGGGAACCACAGATACGCAGTATTTT. The full variable domain, in which reference TRBV7-9 and TRBJ2-3 provide the parts outside the CDR3, is DTGVSQNPRHKITKRGQNVTFRCDPISEHNRLYWYRQTLGQGPEFLTYFQNEAQLEKSRLLSDRFSAERPKGSFSTLEIQRTEQGDSAMYLCASSRAGTTDTQYFGPGTRLTVL.

The CDR3 region has the DNA TGTGCCAGCAGCGTAATGGGACAGGGGTCTAATGAAAAACTGTTTTTT. Its protein product is CASSVMGQGSNEKLFF. The chain is built from TRBV9 and TRBJ1-4, with TRBD1 matching 10 bases. Germline V gene sequence: CDR1 SGDLS, CDR2 YYNGEE. V shed 1 base, J shed 3 bases, and the junction held 3 bases outside the gene matches. CDR3 length equals 16 residues.

This clone was observed a single time. The chain employs TRBV29-1 and TRBJ1-1; D remains unclear. Trimming left V 4 bases short and J 2 bases short, with 11 bases between. The CDR3 has 13 residues. Germline lookup yields CDR1 SQVTM and CDR2 ANQGSEA. CDR3 sequence reads: CSVVVQVNTEAFF. In DNA form, the CDR3 reads TGCAGCGTTGTAGTCCAGGTCAACACTGAAGCTTTCTTT.

This clone was observed once. This chain uses TRBV18 with TRBJ2-7; the match to TRBD1 covers 9 bases. Germline V lookup: CDR1 KGHSH, CDR2 LQKENI. V trimming: 0 bases; J trimming: 9 bases; junction bases outside the gene matches: 3. The CDR3 has 13 amino acids. The CDR3 loop is CASSPPDRGGQYF. The CDR3 region has the DNA TGTGCCAGCTCACCACCGGACAGGGGAGGGCAGTACTTC.

V gene TRBV28 combines with J gene TRBJ2-7, with a possible D match to TRBD1 (5 bases). The CDR3 sequence is 15 residues long. V gave up 2 bases and J gave up 6 bases, with 17 bases separating them. CDR1 and CDR2 from the germline V gene are MDHEN and SYDVKM. The CDR3 DNA reads as TGTGCCAGCAGTTTAATCATAGGGGTGTCGGGCGAGCAGTACTTC. It is translated as CASSLIIGVSGEQYF.

CDR3 amino acids: CASSYIEGTGANVLTF. The CDR3 DNA is TGTGCCAGCAGTTACATAGAGGGGACTGGGGCCAACGTCCTGACTTTC. The rearrangement links TRBV6-5 to TRBJ2-6; perhaps D is TRBD1 or TRBD2 (5 bases each). Germline CDR1 and CDR2: MNHEY and SVGAGI. V was trimmed by 2 bases and J by 2 bases, leaving 10 bases between them. This CDR3 has 16 residues.

This clone was detected once. The gene calls are TRBV5-7 and TRBJ2-3; maybe TRBD2 (6 bases). Being an ORF, TRBV5-7 has a function that is uncertain. The CDR3 is made up of 14 amino acids. V lost 4 bases and J 0 bases, leaving 9 bases between the germline ends. CDR3 in DNA: TGTGCCAGCAGCGGGGGACTCAGCACAGATACGCAGTATTTT. Protein: CASSGGLSTDTQYF.

This chain connects TRBV29-1 to TRBJ1-2; the D gene is possibly TRBD1 (5 bases). V was shortened by 4 bases and J by 0 bases, with 15 bases between the two germline ends. Germline CDR1 and CDR2: SQVTM and ANQGSEA. The CDR3 covers 15 residues. CDR3 amino acids: CSVVGRGRANYGYTF. The CDR3 DNA follows: TGCAGCGTTGTGGGGAGGGGTCGAGCTAACTATGGCTACACCTTC. Based on the CDR3 plus reference TRBV29-1 and TRBJ1-2, the full variable domain is SAVISQKPSRDICQRGTSLTIQCQVDSQVTMMFWYRQQPGQSLTLIATANQGSEATYESGFVIDKFPISRPNLTFSTLTVSNMSPEDSSIYLCSVVGRGRANYGYTFGSGTRLTVV.

J is TRBJ2-1 and V is TRBV11-2; D is ambiguous. V lost 1 base, J lost 3 bases, and 16 bases lay in between. The length of the CDR3 is 17 residues. Germline assignment: CDR1 SGHAT and CDR2 FQNNGV. The CDR3: CASSLVSLAQVYNEQFF. In DNA, the CDR3 is TGTGCCAGCAGCTTAGTTAGTTTGGCTCAGGTCTACAATGAGCAGTTCTTC.

This clone was observed a single time. The chain couples TRBV2 to TRBJ1-6; 7 bases fit TRBD1. The V gene end was trimmed by 7 bases and the J gene end by 9 bases; junction bases not matched to a gene: 9. This CDR3 spans 14 amino acids. Germline CDR1 SNHLY, CDR2 FYNNEI. For the CDR3, the DNA is TGTGCCAGCACCCCGAACAGGGGCCGTTCACCCCTCCACTTT. Encoded protein: CASTPNRGRSPLHF.

The chain has TRBV10-3 and TRBJ2-2; 11 positions agree with TRBD2. The CDR3 is 19 residues long. The germline V gene has CDR1 ENHRY and CDR2 SYGVKD. J was trimmed by 0 bases and V by 10 bases; bases with no gene match: 16. For the CDR3, the DNA is TGTGCCACCCAGAATTCGAAGGGACTAGCGGAAACGAACACCGGGGAGCTGTTTTTT. Its protein is CATQNSKGLAETNTGELFF.

V and J are TRBV5-1 and TRBJ2-1, with D perhaps matching TRBD1 or TRBD2 (6 bases each). CDR1 is SGHRS and CDR2 is YFSETQ in the germline V gene. V was clipped by 0 bases and J by 5 bases, with 15 bases between them. This CDR3 is 16 amino acids long. For the CDR3, the DNA is TGCGCCAGCAGCTTGGGGTCGGGGGCACCAAACAATGAGCAGTTCTTC. Encoded protein: CASSLGSGAPNNEQFF. Looking up the rest from reference TRBV5-1 and TRBJ2-1 gives the full variable domain: KAGVTQTPRYLIKTRGQQVTLSCSPISGHRSVSWYQQTPGQGLQFLFEYFSETQRNKGNFPGRFSGRQFSNSRSEMNVSTLELGDSALYLCASSLGSGAPNNEQFFGPGTRLTVL.